This TCR beta chain was identified during a study of blood T cells in healthy people across ages. For the study at large: Per every two T cells, about one barcoded beta molecule was captured by template switching.

The CDR3 runs 13 residues. Germline values: CDR1 SGDLS, CDR2 YYNGEE. The V end lost 3 bases, the J end lost 2 bases, and 6 bases lay between the germline ends. A J-beta primer mix and a sample-barcoded 5' primer were used in a second PCR of roughly 6 to 11 cycles. TCRdb analysed the 5' RACE reads with MiXCR anew, one entry per CDR3 protein. Here the sample spans about 770,000 distinct CDR3 sequences, roughly 44% being singletons. Findings and caveats of the study: With naive T cell percentage, TCR beta diversity showed a strong correlation. Age showed a roughly linear inverse relationship with TCR beta diversity per million T cells.

Worth noting for this clonotype: Its antigen is currently unknown.

The specimen sequenced was blood. V is TRBV9 and J is TRBJ2-1, with D unresolved. The origin of this receptor is a man aged 55 to 70 in good health. The CDR3 here is CASSGATYNEQFF. As DNA, the CDR3 is TGTGCCAGCAGCGGAGCGACCTACAATGAGCAGTTCTTC.